The rows below give T cell receptor beta chains drawn from one sample of a study of T cells after yellow fever vaccination. TCRdb reprocessed the 5' RACE reads with MiXCR, giving one entry per CDR3 protein. This sample has some 320,000 distinct CDR3 sequences, with approximately 8% found just once. The material sequenced was CD4+ T cells sorted from PBMCs, taken 5 days after the yellow fever booster vaccination. The receptors stem from a man younger than 35 who received the YFV17D yellow fever vaccine. CDR3s include the opening cysteine and the closing phenylalanine or tryptophan. Each record gives: V gene, clone size, J gene, D gene, CDR3 protein, CDR3 DNA. A D gene is named only where the DNA matches it firmly. Size tells how often a clone was seen (once, few, many) or the class of an expanded clone, and some rows leave it out.

>TRBV7-2|-|TRBJ2-3|TRBD2
CAINPGGLRSTDTQYF
TGTGCCATCAACCCGGGGGGGTTACGGAGCACAGATACGCAGTATTTT
>TRBV5-1|few|TRBJ2-1|-
CASSLSVGGSGNEQFF
TGCGCCAGCAGCTTGTCGGTAGGGGGGAGTGGAAATGAGCAGTTCTTC
>TRBV20-1|few|TRBJ1-5|-
CSAVGGAKSNQPQHF
TGCAGTGCCGTTGGGGGGGCAAAGAGCAATCAGCCCCAGCATTTT
>TRBV12-3/TRBV12-4|-|TRBJ1-2|-
CASSLGGTSYTF
TGTGCCAGCAGTTTAGGCGGGACTAGCTACACCTTC
>TRBV4-1|-|TRBJ1-2|-
CASSQDFGSYGYTF
TGCGCCAGCAGCCAAGACTTCGGGAGCTATGGCTACACCTTC
>TRBV5-6|-|TRBJ1-6|TRBD1
CASSLNRGYNSPLHF
TGTGCCAGCAGCTTGAACAGGGGGTATAATTCACCCCTCCACTTT
>TRBV6-5|many|TRBJ2-3|-
CASSARLREGTAQYF
TGTGCCAGCAGCGCCCGGCTCAGAGAGGGAACTGCGCAGTATTTT
>TRBV18|few|TRBJ1-2|TRBD1
CASSRWTGAINYGYTF
TGTGCCAGCTCACGCTGGACAGGGGCGATTAACTATGGCTACACCTTC
>TRBV6-2/TRBV6-3|few|TRBJ2-5|TRBD1
CASRRTGETQYF
TGTGCCAGCAGAAGGACAGGAGAGACCCAGTACTTC
>TRBV6-1|-|TRBJ1-1|-
CASSDMGVRYTEAFF
TGTGCCAGCAGTGATATGGGAGTCAGATACACTGAAGCTTTCTTT
>TRBV20-1|-|TRBJ2-3|TRBD1
CSAHDRGTQYF
TGCAGTGCTCATGACAGGGGTACGCAGTATTTT
>TRBV4-3|-|TRBJ2-3|-
CASSQVRGRALGTDTQYF
TGCGCCAGCAGCCAAGTCAGGGGCAGGGCGTTGGGCACAGATACGCAGTATTTT
>TRBV30|-|TRBJ1-3|-
CAWSMSRGPRNTIYF
TGTGCCTGGAGTATGTCCCGGGGGCCCCGGAACACCATATATTTT
>TRBV27|many|TRBJ1-5|TRBD1
CASSLQGGNSNQPQHF
TGTGCCAGCAGTTTACAGGGGGGAAATAGCAATCAGCCCCAGCATTTT
>TRBV20-1|few|TRBJ2-3|-
CSARDTGGPPYF
TGCAGTGCTAGAGATACCGGGGGGCCGCCCTATTTT
>TRBV19|many|TRBJ1-4|-
CASRDGPTNEKLFF
TGTGCCAGTAGGGACGGACCAACTAATGAAAAACTGTTTTTT
>TRBV27|-|TRBJ1-2|TRBD1
CASSWTGLGYGYTF
TGTGCCAGCAGTTGGACAGGGTTGGGCTATGGCTACACCTTC
>TRBV28|few|TRBJ2-3|-
CASSFRAPDTQYF
TGTGCCAGCAGTTTCAGGGCCCCCGATACGCAGTATTTT
>TRBV5-1|-|TRBJ2-5|TRBD1
CASSDAQGRDRETQYF
TGCGCCAGCAGCGACGCTCAAGGCCGGGACAGAGAGACCCAGTACTTC
>TRBV29-1|many|TRBJ1-1|TRBD1
CSVRDRGTEAFF
TGCAGCGTTAGGGACAGGGGAACTGAAGCTTTCTTT
>TRBV10-3|-|TRBJ2-1|TRBD2
CAIRAGGLTNEQFF
TGTGCCATCAGAGCGGGGGGACTTACGAATGAGCAGTTCTTC
>TRBV5-6|few|TRBJ1-1|-
CASSLPNGDTEAFF
TGTGCCAGCAGCCTCCCGAATGGGGACACTGAAGCTTTCTTT
>TRBV18|-|TRBJ2-1|-
CASSPSGGRREQFF
TGTGCCAGCTCACCATCCGGGGGGCGAAGGGAGCAGTTCTTC
>TRBV5-6|few|TRBJ1-4|TRBD1
CASSLPYPGQGSALSEKLFF
TGTGCCAGCAGCTTGCCGTATCCGGGACAGGGTTCGGCCCTGAGTGAAAAACTGTTTTTT
>TRBV7-3|few|TRBJ2-5|-
CASSLNSGETQYF
TGTGCCAGCAGCTTAAACAGTGGAGAGACCCAGTACTTC
>TRBV19|-|TRBJ2-5|TRBD2
CASSIARTSGGGETQYF
TGTGCCAGTAGTATAGCCCGGACTAGCGGGGGTGGAGAGACCCAGTACTTC
>TRBV2|-|TRBJ1-2|-
CASSGAGKGYTF
TGTGCCAGCAGTGGGGCAGGGAAAGGCTACACCTTC
>TRBV12-5|-|TRBJ2-7|-
CDRTRQTYEQYF
TGTGACAGGACACGACAAACCTACGAGCAGTACTTC
>TRBV18|few|TRBJ1-2|-
CASSLSSTYYGYTF
TGTGCCAGCTCACTCTCGTCCACCTACTATGGCTACACCTTC
>TRBV10-3|-|TRBJ2-7|-
CAISEGRSYEQYF
TGTGCCATCAGTGAAGGCAGATCCTACGAGCAGTACTTC
>TRBV6-5|many|TRBJ2-7|TRBD1
CASTGTGAYEQYF
TGTGCCAGCACCGGGACAGGAGCCTACGAGCAGTACTTC
>TRBV20-1|-|TRBJ1-1|-
CRGALGTEAFF
TGCAGGGGGGCCTTGGGTACTGAAGCTTTCTTT
>TRBV12-3/TRBV12-4|-|TRBJ2-3|TRBD1
CASSWGQRLTDTQYF
TGTGCCAGCAGTTGGGGACAGCGCCTCACAGATACGCAGTATTTT
>TRBV7-9|-|TRBJ1-2|-
CASSFGTRYGYTF
TGTGCCAGCAGCTTTGGGACTCGCTATGGCTACACCTTC
>TRBV30|-|TRBJ1-2|-
CAWRKTNYGYTF
TGTGCCTGGAGGAAAACTAACTATGGCTACACCTTC
>TRBV28|few|TRBJ2-2|-
CASRVTGNTGELFF
TGTGCCAGCAGAGTGACAGGGAACACCGGGGAGCTGTTTTTT
>TRBV5-1|-|TRBJ2-1|-
CASTVSGDYNEQFF
TGCGCCAGCACGGTATCAGGGGACTACAATGAGCAGTTCTTC
>TRBV18|few|TRBJ1-1|-
CASSPGVWGTEAFF
TGTGCCAGCTCACCCGGGGTCTGGGGCACTGAAGCTTTCTTT
>TRBV28|-|TRBJ2-5|TRBD1
CASSRQGRYETQYF
TGTGCCAGCAGCCGACAGGGGCGGTACGAGACCCAGTACTTC
>TRBV7-2|-|TRBJ2-3|-
CASSPRTASTDTQYF
TGTGCCAGCAGCCCCCGGACGGCTAGCACAGATACGCAGTATTTT
>TRBV27|few|TRBJ2-3|-
CASSPDVTADTQYF
TGTGCCAGCAGTCCAGACGTAACCGCTGATACGCAGTATTTT
>TRBV20-1|many|TRBJ2-3|TRBD2
CSARDMLAGAPGATDTQYF
TGCAGTGCTAGAGATATGCTAGCGGGGGCCCCGGGGGCCACAGATACGCAGTATTTT
>TRBV6-2/TRBV6-3|few|TRBJ2-1|-
CASSPGLARGEQFF
TGTGCCAGCAGTCCCGGGCTAGCCCGTGGTGAGCAGTTCTTC
>TRBV5-1|many|TRBJ2-3|-
CASSSQGSTDTQYF
TGCGCCAGCAGCTCCCAGGGGTCCACAGATACGCAGTATTTT
>TRBV2|few|TRBJ2-5|TRBD2
CASSAQRGLETQYF
TGTGCCAGCAGTGCCCAGCGGGGGTTGGAGACCCAGTACTTC
>TRBV11-2|few|TRBJ1-6|-
CASSQHDNSPLHF
TGTGCCAGCAGCCAGCATGACAATTCACCCCTCCACTTT
>TRBV6-1|-|TRBJ2-6|-
CASSDRVRGSGANVLTF
TGTGCCAGCAGTGACAGGGTCAGAGGCTCTGGGGCCAACGTCCTGACTTTC
>TRBV7-3|-|TRBJ2-2|-
CASSLAGPQGWELFF
TGTGCCAGCAGCTTGGCGGGACCCCAGGGGTGGGAGCTGTTTTTT